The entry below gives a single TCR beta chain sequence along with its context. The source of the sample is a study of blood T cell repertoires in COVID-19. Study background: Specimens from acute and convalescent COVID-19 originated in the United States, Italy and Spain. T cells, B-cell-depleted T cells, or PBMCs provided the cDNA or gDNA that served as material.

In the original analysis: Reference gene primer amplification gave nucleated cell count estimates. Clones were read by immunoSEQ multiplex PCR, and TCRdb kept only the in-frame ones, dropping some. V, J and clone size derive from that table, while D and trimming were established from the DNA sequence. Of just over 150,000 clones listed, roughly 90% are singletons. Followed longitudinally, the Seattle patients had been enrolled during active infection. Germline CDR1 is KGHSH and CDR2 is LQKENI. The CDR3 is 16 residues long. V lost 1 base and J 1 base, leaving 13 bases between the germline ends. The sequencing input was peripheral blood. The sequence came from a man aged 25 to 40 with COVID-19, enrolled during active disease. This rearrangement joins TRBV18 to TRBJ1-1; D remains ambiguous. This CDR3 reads CASSPQGAGRNTEAFF. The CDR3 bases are TGTGCCAGCTCACCACAGGGAGCGGGTAGGAACACTGAAGCTTTCTTT.